These T cell receptor beta chains were read from a single sample in a study of T cells after yellow fever vaccination. TCRdb re-called the 5' RACE reads through MiXCR, storing one row per CDR3 protein. Altogether about 220,000 distinct CDR3 sequences are present, roughly 3.3% being singletons, with the ten largest covering under 3.5%. The specimen comprised CD4+ T cells sorted from PBMCs, sampled 10 days after the yellow fever booster vaccination. These TCRs come from a man aged 18 to 30 who received the YFV17D yellow fever vaccine. Both conserved end residues are part of each CDR3. D genes are given only for firm matches.

>TRBV5-1|TRBJ1-3|NA
CASSFSPQASSGNTIYF
>TRBV29-1|TRBJ2-5|TRBD2
CSGRSSGWETQYF
>TRBV9|TRBJ2-4|NA
CASSLEVGDIQYF
>TRBV5-5|TRBJ1-2|NA
CASSVDSGYTF
>TRBV7-9|TRBJ2-1|TRBD2
CASSLAAGGYNEQFF
>TRBV18|TRBJ2-6|NA
CASSLDLVSGANVLTF
>TRBV5-1|TRBJ1-6|NA
CASRRIQPRHNSPLHF
>TRBV5-1|TRBJ2-2|NA
CASSFRVGSDTGELFF
>TRBV10-3|TRBJ2-3|TRBD2
CAMGRLGGPTDTQYF
>TRBV5-6|TRBJ2-2|TRBD1
CASSFGQGWAGELFF
>TRBV5-1|TRBJ1-2|NA
CASSFAGREYGYTF
>TRBV28|TRBJ1-2|NA
CACSLDPKNYGYTF